Listed below are T cell receptor beta chains from one sample, sequenced in a study of CD4 T cells in relation to SARS-CoV-2 and coronaviruses. Their antigens are not known. Assay: immunoSEQ multiplex PCR; the TCRdb copy retains only in-frame clones and omits some. This sample has about 39,000 clones, with 70% to 85% found just once. Specimen: naive CD4+ T cells from PBMCs, cultured in vitro. The origin of the receptors is an adult with COVID-19. Each CDR3 is given with its conserved first and last residue. Each record gives: D gene, J gene, V gene, CDR3 DNA, CDR3 protein. A D gene is named only where the DNA matches it firmly.

d_call: .; j_call: TRBJ1-1; v_call: TRBV3-1/TRBV3-2; cdr3_nt: TGTGCCAGCAGCCAACCCCCACCTAACACTGAAGCTTTCTTT; cdr3_aa: CASSQPPPNTEAFF
d_call: .; j_call: TRBJ2-7; v_call: TRBV5-1; cdr3_nt: TGCGCCAGCAGCTTTTCAGGACAAACCTACGAGCAGTACTTC; cdr3_aa: CASSFSGQTYEQYF
d_call: TRBD2; j_call: TRBJ2-7; v_call: TRBV5-1; cdr3_nt: TGCGCCAGCAGCAATCTAGCGGGTAGCGAGCAGTACTTC; cdr3_aa: CASSNLAGSEQYF
d_call: .; j_call: TRBJ2-2; v_call: TRBV6-5; cdr3_nt: TGTGCCAGCAAAGTTGAGGCCCAGGCCACCGGGGAGCTGTTTTTT; cdr3_aa: CASKVEAQATGELFF
d_call: .; j_call: TRBJ2-1; v_call: TRBV7-9; cdr3_nt: TGTGCCAGCAGCTTAGATCCCTCAGGTCGCGAGTTCTTC; cdr3_aa: CASSLDPSGREFF
d_call: TRBD2; j_call: TRBJ2-3; v_call: TRBV24-1; cdr3_nt: TGTGCCACCAGTGAAATTAGCGGGAGGGGAAGGACAGATACGCAGTATTTT; cdr3_aa: CATSEISGRGRTDTQYF
d_call: TRBD2; j_call: TRBJ2-1; v_call: TRBV7-7; cdr3_nt: TGTGCTAGCAGCCCGGGACTAGCTGGTTTCCATGAGCAGTTCTTC; cdr3_aa: CASSPGLAGFHEQFF
d_call: .; j_call: TRBJ1-5; v_call: TRBV6-2/TRBV6-3; cdr3_nt: TGTGCCAGCAGTTACTCCCCACGCCGACGAGGCAATCAGCCCCAGCATTTT; cdr3_aa: CASSYSPRRRGNQPQHF
d_call: .; j_call: TRBJ1-2; v_call: TRBV5-1; cdr3_nt: TGCGCCAGCAGCTCAACTGGGGGAACAGCTATCTATGGCTACACCTTC; cdr3_aa: CASSSTGGTAIYGYTF
d_call: .; j_call: TRBJ1-2; v_call: TRBV6-5; cdr3_nt: TGTGCCAGCGGGAGGCAGTCCCTGGTTGGGGGCTACACCTTC; cdr3_aa: CASGRQSLVGGYTF